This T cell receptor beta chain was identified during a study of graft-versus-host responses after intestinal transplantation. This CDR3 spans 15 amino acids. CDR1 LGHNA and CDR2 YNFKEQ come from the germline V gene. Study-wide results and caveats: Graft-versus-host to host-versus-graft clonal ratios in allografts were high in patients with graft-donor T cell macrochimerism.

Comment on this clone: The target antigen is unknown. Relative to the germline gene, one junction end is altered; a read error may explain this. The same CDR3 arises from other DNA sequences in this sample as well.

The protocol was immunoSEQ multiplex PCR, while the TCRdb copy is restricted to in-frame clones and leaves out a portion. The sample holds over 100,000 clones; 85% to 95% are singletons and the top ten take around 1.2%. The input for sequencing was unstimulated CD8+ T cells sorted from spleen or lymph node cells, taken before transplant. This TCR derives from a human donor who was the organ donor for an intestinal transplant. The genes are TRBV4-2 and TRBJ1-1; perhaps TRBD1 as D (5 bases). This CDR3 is CASSQVEGTNTEAFF. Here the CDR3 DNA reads TGTGCCAGCAGTCAAGTGGAGGGGACGAACACTGAAGCTTTCTTT.